The clone carrying this T cell receptor beta chain was seen at least ten times. The entry originates in a study of shared clonotypes between healthy human individuals. The data were produced by immunoSEQ multiplex PCR, yet TCRdb's version contains in-frame clones alone and is incomplete. Of around 990,000 clones detected, about 72% appear once; the ten largest clones hold approximately 0.95%. The CDR3 is 14 amino acids. V was clipped by 3 bases and J by 8 bases, with 17 bases between them. CDR1 SGDLS and CDR2 YYNGEE come from the germline V gene. The TCR was taken from a man aged 18 to 29 in good health. Some clones in this sample may be carry-over from other donors' samples. The rearrangement links TRBV9 to TRBJ1-1, with D maybe TRBD1 (6 bases). Sequencing used memory CD4+ T cells from PBMCs. Subset given: CD45RA-negative fraction. CDR3 sequence reads: CASSEAPDRIEAFF. The CDR3 DNA reads TGTGCCAGCAGCGAGGCCCCCGACAGGATAGAAGCTTTCTTT.